This T cell receptor beta chain came from a study of blood T cell repertoires in COVID-19. The V end lost 2 bases, the J end lost 7 bases, and 15 bases lay between the germline ends. From germline, CDR1 is MNHNY and CDR2 SVGAGI (reference sequence). This CDR3 contains 15 residues. In the study's own analysis: Amplification with reference gene primers provided the estimates of nucleated cell counts. The table came from immunoSEQ multiplex PCR; TCRdb's copy has only in-frame clones and leaves some out. The D gene and trimming were derived from the DNA, and the V and J assignments and clone size from that table. The repertoire consists of roughly 180,000 clones, with 75% to 85% occurring once and the leading ten covering 8.1%.

This TCR derives from an older woman with COVID-19, enrolled during active disease. The sequencing sample was made of peripheral blood. The chain carries TRBV6-6 and TRBJ1-5; unclear D gene. The CDR3 region is CASSYGPPGGQPQHF. As DNA, the CDR3 is TGTGCCAGCAGTTACGGCCCACCGGGAGGGCAGCCCCAGCATTTT.